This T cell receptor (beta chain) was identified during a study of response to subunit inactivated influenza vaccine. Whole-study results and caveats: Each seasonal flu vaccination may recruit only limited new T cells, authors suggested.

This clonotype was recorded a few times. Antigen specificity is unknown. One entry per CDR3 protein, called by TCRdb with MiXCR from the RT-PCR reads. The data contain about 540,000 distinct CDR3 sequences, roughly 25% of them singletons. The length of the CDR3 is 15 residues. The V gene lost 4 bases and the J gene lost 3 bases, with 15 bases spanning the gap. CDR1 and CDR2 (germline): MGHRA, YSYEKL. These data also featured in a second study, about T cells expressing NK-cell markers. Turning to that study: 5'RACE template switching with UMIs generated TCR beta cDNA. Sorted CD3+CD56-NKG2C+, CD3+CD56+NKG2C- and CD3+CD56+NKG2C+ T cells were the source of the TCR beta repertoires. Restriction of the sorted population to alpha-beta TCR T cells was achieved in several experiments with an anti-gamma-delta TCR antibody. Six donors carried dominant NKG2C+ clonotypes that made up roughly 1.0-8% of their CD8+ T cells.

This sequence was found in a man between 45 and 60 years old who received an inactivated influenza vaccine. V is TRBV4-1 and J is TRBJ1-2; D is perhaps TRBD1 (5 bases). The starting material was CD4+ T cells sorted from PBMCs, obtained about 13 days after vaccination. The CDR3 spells CASSPSKTADYGYTF. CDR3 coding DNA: TGCGCCAGCAGCCCCTCCAAGACAGCTGACTATGGCTACACCTTC.